This T cell receptor beta chain was obtained from a study of CXCR3-negative and CXCR3-positive naive CD8 T cells. Findings of the study overall: In naive cells, CXCR3-negative and CXCR3-positive subsets had similar TRBV-TRBJ usage; memory cells differed.

About this clonotype: Its target is not known.

UMI-labeled 5' RACE TRB cDNA libraries were prepared from the cells. TCRdb re-called the 5' RACE reads and gives one entry per CDR3 protein, without DNA. The listing records 100,000 to 150,000 distinct CDR3 sequences. The TCR originated in a human donor in good health. Some clones in this sample may be carry-over from other donors' samples. Sequencing was carried out using naive CXCR3- CD8+ T cells from blood. The subset was: CD45RO-CCR7+CD27+CD95- naive CD8+ T cells lacking CXCR3 (TNR3-).

The CDR3 spells CASSFIRSTDTQYF. The chain recombines TRBV7-8 with TRBJ2-3. The CDR3 contains 14 residues. Germline V gives CDR1 SGHVS, CDR2 FQNEAQ.